This T cell receptor beta chain is drawn from a study of blood T cells in healthy people across ages. This CDR3 is built from 16 residues. Looked up from germline, CDR1 is LNHDA and CDR2 is SQIVND (reference sequence). V was shortened by 7 bases and J by 2 bases, with 15 bases between the two germline ends. Using a J-beta primer mix together with a sample-barcoded 5' primer, a second PCR was run for roughly 6 to 12 cycles. TCRdb re-called the 5' RACE reads with MiXCR, one entry per CDR3 protein. The sample yields 850,000 to 1,000,000 distinct CDR3 sequences, about 48% seen once. The sequenced sample consisted of blood. The receptor was isolated from a man aged 30-40 years in good health. V is TRBV19 and J is TRBJ2-6; no definite D call. The DNA for the CDR3 is TGTGCCAGTACCCCCTTGAGCACCGCTGGGGCCAACGTCCTGACTTTC. Its protein product is CASTPLSTAGANVLTF.